These 27 T cell receptor beta chains share one sample of origin, sequenced in a study of cytomegalovirus exposure and HLA in healthy donors. The PCR made use of 60 Vbeta and 13 Jbeta primers. Here immunoSEQ multiplex PCR was the method, and the copy in TCRdb shows in-frame clones only, minus some. The data contain some 140,000 clones, over 70% of them singletons. The sample was PBMCs. All receptors derive from a woman in her late teens or twenties in good health and CMV-seronegative.

This clone was counted once. V gene TRBV4-2 combines with J gene TRBJ2-1, with TRBD1 identical over 9 bases. Looked up from germline, CDR1 is LGHNA and CDR2 is YNFKEQ. The CDR3 contains 15 residues. The trim removed 1 base at V and 2 bases at J, leaving 0 bases unmatched. DNA of the CDR3: TGTGCCAGCAGCCAAGGGGACAGGGCCTACAATGAGCAGTTCTTC. Encoded protein: CASSQGDRAYNEQFF.

In DNA form, the CDR3 reads TGCGCCAGCAGTCCTTTGAGAGAAGACTATGGCTACACCTTC. This encodes CASSPLREDYGYTF. The chain combines TRBV23-1 with TRBJ1-2; D not resolved. TRBV23-1 is designated an ORF whose function remains uncertain. Trimming left V 4 bases short and J 3 bases short, with 12 bases between. The CDR3 is made up of 14 amino acids.

The chain links TRBV6-6 to TRBJ2-1, with 8 nucleotides matching TRBD1. The junction had 4 bases not matched to a gene; V was cut back by 2 bases and J by 7 bases. Per germline, CDR1 MNHNY and CDR2 SVGAGI (reference sequence). The CDR3 covers 14 residues. As DNA, the CDR3 is TGTGCCAGCAGTTACGGACAGGGTGTTAATGAGCAGTTCTTC. Translation: CASSYGQGVNEQFF.

The chain carries TRBV5-5 and TRBJ2-2, with D maybe TRBD1 (6 bases). The CDR3 has 14 residues. Trimming cost V 2 bases and J 8 bases, with 13 bases left between them. Per the germline V gene, CDR1 is SGHKS and CDR2 is YYEKEE (reference sequence). CDR3: CASSLMSGAGELFF. DNA of the CDR3: TGTGCCAGCAGCTTAATGTCAGGGGCTGGGGAGCTGTTTTTT.

This clone was recorded once. This chain joins TRBV5-1 and TRBJ2-6, with TRBD1 matching over 10 bases. The CDR3 is 19 residues long. J gave up 2 bases and V 3 bases, and 11 bases lay outside the gene matches. Germline CDR1 reads SGHRS; CDR2 reads YFSETQ. The CDR3 here is CASSWRSRDRGPGANVLTF. CDR3 coding DNA: TGCGCCAGCAGCTGGAGGTCCCGGGACAGGGGCCCTGGGGCCAACGTCCTGACTTTC.

The chain uses TRBV19 and TRBJ1-5; no clear D. The CDR3 loop spans 13 amino acids. The germline V gene has CDR1 LNHDA and CDR2 SQIVND (reference sequence). V lost 7 bases and J lost 0, with 7 bases in between. The chain's CDR3 is CASTRASNQPQHF. CDR3 DNA: TGTGCCAGTACGCGGGCTAGCAATCAGCCCCAGCATTTT.

The gene calls are TRBV10-3 and TRBJ2-7, with 9 bases fitting TRBD2. Trimming took 3 bases from V and 4 from J; bases not matched to a gene: 7. Germline V gene sequence: CDR1 ENHRY, CDR2 SYGVKD. The CDR3 sequence is 15 residues long. In DNA form, the CDR3 reads TGTGCCATCAGTGACTCGACTAGCGGAAGATACGAGCAGTACTTC. It codes for CAISDSTSGRYEQYF.

The chain carries TRBV10-1 and TRBJ2-1; TRBD2 might be the D (6 bases). The ends were cut back, 2 bases at V and 0 bases at J, with 14 bases in the middle. The CDR3 has 17 amino acids. CDR1 and CDR2 from the germline V gene are WNHNN and SYGVQD (reference sequence). The CDR3, as DNA: TGCGCCAGCAGTGAGGCCAGCGGGTTTTACTCCTACAATGAGCAGTTCTTC. This codes for CASSEASGFYSYNEQFF.

This chain uses TRBV25-1 with TRBJ1-2; 9 bases fit TRBD1. The V gene end was trimmed by 6 bases and the J gene end by 9 bases; junction bases not matched to a gene: 8. This CDR3 contains 13 residues. From germline, CDR1 is MGHDK and CDR2 SYGVNS. CDR3 amino acids: CASRSTGGASYTF. The CDR3 DNA reads as TGTGCCAGCAGGTCAACAGGGGGCGCGAGCTACACCTTC.

The genes are TRBV6-1 and TRBJ1-2; 8 nucleotides match TRBD1. V lost 6 bases and J lost 7; bases outside the gene matches: 7. Germline assignment: CDR1 MNHNS and CDR2 SASEGT. The CDR3 is made up of 13 amino acids. The CDR3 DNA sequence: TGTGCCAGCAGCCCGACAGGGGATCCTGGCTACACCTTC. Translation gives CASSPTGDPGYTF.

The chain uses TRBV6-5 and TRBJ1-5, with a weak D call TRBD1 (6 bases). This CDR3 spans 13 amino acids. V lost 5 bases and J 6 bases, leaving 11 bases between the germline ends. The V gene's germline CDR1 is MNHEY and CDR2 SVGAGI. The CDR3 is CASSRTRGQPQHF. Here the CDR3 DNA reads TGTGCCAGCAGTCGTACCAGGGGTCAGCCCCAGCATTTT.

V and J are TRBV2 and TRBJ1-2; D not certain. V lost 8 bases to trimming and J lost 6 bases, with 16 bases between them. This CDR3 contains 13 residues. Germline loops: CDR1 SNHLY, CDR2 FYNNEI. CDR3 nucleotide sequence: TGTGCCAGCGGGAGGGAGGGTTTAAATGGCTACACCTTC. This translates into CASGREGLNGYTF.

The chain recombines TRBV11-2 with TRBJ2-7; 11 bases align to TRBD2. With 3 bases clipped from V and 5 bases from J, the junction kept 12 bases outside the gene matches. The CDR3 spans 17 residues. The germline gives CDR1 SGHAT, CDR2 FQNNGV. The CDR3 sequence: CASSFPSSGRRKNEQYF. The CDR3 nucleotides are TGTGCCAGCAGCTTTCCCTCTAGCGGGAGGAGGAAAAACGAGCAGTACTTC.

There are a few counts of this clone. The chain employs TRBV5-1 and TRBJ1-2; 9 nucleotides agree with TRBD1. CDR1 and CDR2 from the germline V gene are SGHRS and YFSETQ. J gave up 2 bases and V 3 bases, and 8 bases lay outside the gene matches. The CDR3 consists of 16 residues. CDR3 region: CASSSDPGTGNYGYTF. The CDR3 region has the DNA TGCGCCAGCAGCTCTGACCCCGGGACAGGGAACTATGGCTACACCTTC.

The genes are TRBV4-1 and TRBJ2-2; 9 bases match TRBD2. The germline V gene encodes CDR1 MGHRA and CDR2 YSYEKL. The CDR3 runs 18 residues. V dropped 1 base and J dropped 6; count of bases not matched to a gene: 12. The CDR3 loop reads CASSQGRAGTSLAGELFF. The CDR3 coding sequence is TGCGCCAGCAGCCAAGGTCGGGCCGGGACTAGCCTGGCCGGGGAGCTGTTTTTT.

This clone occurred a few times. V usage is TRBV6-1 and J usage is TRBJ1-1; maybe TRBD1 (6 bases). Between the trimmed V and J ends, which lost 10 bases and 0 bases, there was a span of 12 bases. This CDR3 has 13 amino acids. Germline CDR1 reads MNHNS; CDR2 reads SASEGT. CDR3 in amino acids: CATADSLNTEAFF. CDR3 nucleotides: TGTGCCACCGCGGACAGTTTGAACACTGAAGCTTTCTTT.

The V gene is TRBV12-5, the J gene TRBJ1-1; the D is unclear. V gave up 0 bases and J gave up 1 base, with 12 bases separating them. Germline CDR1 and CDR2: LGHNT and FRNRAP. The CDR3 spans 16 residues. CDR3 residues: CASGLVEGGGNTEAFF. DNA for the CDR3: TGTGCTAGTGGTTTGGTGGAGGGTGGAGGGAACACTGAAGCTTTCTTT.

This clone was counted a few times. The chain couples TRBV5-6 to TRBJ2-2; TRBD2 matches 11 bases. The CDR3 extends over 17 amino acids. Germline trimming cut 4 bases from V and 4 bases from J; bases unmatched to any gene: 9. The germline V gene has CDR1 SGHDT and CDR2 YYEEEE. The CDR3 nucleotides are TGTGCCAGCAGCACAGTAGCGGGAGGGTGGAGCACCGGGGAGCTGTTTTTT. This translates into CASSTVAGGWSTGELFF.

The chain has TRBV6-5 and TRBJ1-2, with 8 bases aligning to TRBD1. The trim removed 0 bases at V and 3 bases at J, leaving 3 bases unmatched. Germline CDR1 is MNHEY and CDR2 is SVGAGI. The CDR3 has 15 residues. The CDR3 region has the DNA TGTGCCAGCAGTTACTCCGACAGGGGTGACTATGGCTACACCTTC. Its translation is CASSYSDRGDYGYTF.

This rearrangement joins TRBV5-4 to TRBJ1-2; weak D call: TRBD1 (6 bases). Germline lookup yields CDR1 SGHNT and CDR2 YYREEE (reference sequence). The CDR3 has 12 amino acids. Trimming took off 6 bases at V and 8 bases at J, with 14 bases between the two ends. In DNA form, the CDR3 reads TGTGCCAGCATCCCTCAGACAGGCGGCTACACCTTC. The encoded protein is CASIPQTGGYTF.

V is TRBV10-2 and J is TRBJ1-2; possible D gene TRBD1, 5 bases. Germline lookup yields CDR1 WSHSY and CDR2 SAAADI. This CDR3 contains 14 residues. Trimming pared 3 bases from V and 6 bases from J, leaving 14 bases between. The CDR3 is CASSDREARDGYTF. The CDR3 DNA sequence: TGCGCCAGCAGTGATCGCGAGGCCAGGGATGGCTACACCTTC.

The chain has TRBV19 and TRBJ2-1; the D gene is possibly TRBD1 (6 bases). In germline, CDR1 is LNHDA, CDR2 SQIVND (reference sequence). CDR3 length: 15 amino acids. V was pared by 4 bases and J by 5 bases, with 15 bases between. The CDR3 is CASSRGPSYNNEQFF. DNA of the CDR3: TGTGCCAGTAGTAGGGGGCCAAGCTATAACAATGAGCAGTTCTTC.

The rearrangement joins TRBV6-5 to TRBJ2-7; 9 bases fit TRBD1. CDR3 size: 13 residues. Germline loops: CDR1 MNHEY, CDR2 SVGAGI. Trimming at V came to 0 bases and at J to 10 bases, leaving 4 bases not matched to a gene. Written as DNA, the CDR3 is TGTGCCAGCAGTTACTCACGACAGGGGGGTCAGTACTTC. Amino acid sequence: CASSYSRQGGQYF.

V and J are TRBV5-5 and TRBJ2-7, with D possibly matching TRBD2 (6 bases). The CDR3 sequence is 15 residues long. Looked up from germline, CDR1 is SGHKS and CDR2 is YYEKEE (reference sequence). The V gene lost 4 bases and the J gene lost 0 bases, with 14 bases spanning the gap. The DNA for the CDR3 is TGTGCCAGCAGCACCACAGCGGGCGGCTCCTACGAGCAGTACTTC. Residues: CASSTTAGGSYEQYF.

The V gene is TRBV6-6, the J gene TRBJ1-2; 8 bases map to TRBD1. The germline V gene has CDR1 MNHNY and CDR2 SVGAGI (reference sequence). This CDR3 has 16 residues. V trimming: 0 bases; J trimming: 7 bases; junction bases outside the gene matches: 10. The CDR3 DNA follows: TGTGCCAGCAGTTACTCCCCCCGGACAGGGATCAGTGGCTACACCTTC. Translated: CASSYSPRTGISGYTF.

The V gene is TRBV6-6, the J gene TRBJ2-7; TRBD2 is a possible D gene (6 bases). Trimming shortened V by 5 bases and J by 6 bases, and 14 bases separated the two germline ends. Per germline, CDR1 MNHNY and CDR2 SVGAGI (reference sequence). This CDR3 is built from 13 residues. This CDR3 reads CASSPGAGSEQYF. The CDR3 DNA is TGTGCCAGCAGTCCCGGAGCGGGTAGCGAGCAGTACTTC.

J is TRBJ1-2 and V is TRBV7-9; 8 bases are shared with TRBD1. This CDR3 region has 16 residues. V shed 4 bases and J 2 bases; nucleotides not matched to a gene: 9. CDR1 is SEHNR, CDR2 FQNEAQ, per germline (reference sequence). CDR3 DNA sequence: TGTGCCAGCAGCTCTCCTTCCGGGACAGGAAACTATGGCTACACCTTC. As protein: CASSSPSGTGNYGYTF.